This T cell receptor beta chain was recovered during a study of cytomegalovirus exposure and HLA in healthy donors. Both 60 Vbeta primers and 13 Jbeta primers went into the PCR. The method was immunoSEQ multiplex PCR; TCRdb's version includes in-frame clones alone and lacks a portion of them. The table includes roughly 120,000 clones, around 86% detected once. The CDR3 is 11 amino acids. Germline V gene lookup returns CDR1 LGHNT and CDR2 FRNRAP. Deletions cut 6 bases from V and 8 bases from J, with 10 bases between. This TCR derives from a man between 40 and 49 years old in good health and CMV-seronegative. J is TRBJ1-1 and V is TRBV12-5; D is perhaps TRBD1 (5 bases). Sequenced: PBMCs. The CDR3 spells CASGRGKEAFF. CDR3 coding DNA: TGTGCTAGTGGCCGGGGGAAGGAAGCTTTCTTT.